These T cell receptor beta chains were read from a single sample in a study of T cells in Graves' hyperthyroidism and ophthalmopathy. TCRdb recomputed calls from the multiplex PCR reads with MiXCR, one row per CDR3 protein. The table shows around 600,000 distinct CDR3 sequences, with approximately 14% occurring only once. Sequenced input: blood. Receptors were obtained from a woman aged 25 to 45 with Graves' hyperthyroidism. Each CDR3 is given without its conserved first and last residue. The D gene is left open where the match is weak.

j_call | d_call | v_call | cdr3_aa
TRBJ2-7 | NA | TRBV20-1 | SARDGAGGYEQY
TRBJ2-5 | TRBD2 | TRBV18 | ASSLAGGDETQY
TRBJ2-5 | NA | TRBV20-1 | SAKNLGTQY
TRBJ2-5 | NA | TRBV7-8 | ASSLDGTFVGQY
TRBJ2-2 | NA | TRBV6-2/TRBV6-3 | ASSYSGTPTGELF
TRBJ2-7 | NA | TRBV27 | ASSLTGSGQY
NA | TRBD2 | TRBV20-1 | SATPGLAVYEQF
TRBJ1-1 | TRBD1 | TRBV2 | ASSGQEGTEAF
TRBJ1-5 | NA | TRBV9 | ASSKKAAGTDVYGNQPQH
TRBJ1-5 | NA | TRBV30 | AWSVGRINQPQH
TRBJ1-5 | NA | TRBV27 | ASSLSVGTVLGPQH
TRBJ1-1 | TRBD1 | TRBV29-1 | SVRLGGQLNTEAF
TRBJ1-3 | NA | TRBV5-1 | ASSLEGLSGNTIY
TRBJ2-1 | TRBD2 | TRBV6-2/TRBV6-3 | ASSYGGLRYNEQF
TRBJ1-4 | NA | TRBV6-1 | ASSLGFPNEKLF
TRBJ2-1 | TRBD2 | TRBV14 | ANSQLGLTSGFGEQF
TRBJ2-1 | TRBD2 | TRBV12-3/TRBV12-4 | ASSRRGGMVSGQF
TRBJ2-2 | NA | TRBV9 | ASSVAVTGELF
TRBJ2-1 | TRBD2 | TRBV7-2 | ASRLTSGRATYNEQF
TRBJ2-7 | NA | TRBV6-1 | ASNTGRPSYEQY
TRBJ2-1 | TRBD2 | TRBV7-9 | ASSPGLASEQF
TRBJ2-1 | NA | TRBV6-1 | ASSSLATTYNEQF
TRBJ2-7 | NA | TRBV20-1 | SARPLALGYEQY
TRBJ2-2 | TRBD2 | TRBV7-2 | ASSLDSSGIEELF
TRBJ2-5 | TRBD1 | TRBV6-2/TRBV6-3 | ASIWTGEETQY
TRBJ1-6 | TRBD1 | TRBV7-3 | ASSSGGNSPLH
TRBJ2-1 | TRBD2 | TRBV30 | AWSALRTSSSGRGYNEQF
TRBJ1-5 | NA | TRBV7-9 | ASSTREPNQPQH
TRBJ2-1 | TRBD2 | TRBV12-3/TRBV12-4 | ASSFLAGGSYEQF
TRBJ1-4 | TRBD1 | TRBV12-3/TRBV12-4 | ASSPWTGGSEKLF
TRBJ2-2 | TRBD1 | TRBV28 | ASRQGYTGELF
TRBJ2-5 | NA | TRBV9 | ASSEGGLAQLRGETQY
TRBJ2-5 | NA | TRBV28 | ASSPPQGGMETQY
TRBJ2-1 | TRBD1 | TRBV19 | ASTGTGINEQF
TRBJ2-2 | TRBD1 | TRBV12-3/TRBV12-4 | ASSPGQGVDTGELF
TRBJ2-7 | NA | TRBV7-2 | ASSLEFASDYEQY
TRBJ1-5 | NA | TRBV7-6 | ASSFQIQPQH
TRBJ2-2 | NA | TRBV7-3 | ASSLAVENTGELF
TRBJ1-2 | NA | TRBV27 | ASRGWSGYT
TRBJ2-1 | TRBD2 | TRBV7-9 | ASSLSSGNEQF
TRBJ1-1 | NA | TRBV7-9 | ASSSEQGWGTEAF
TRBJ1-5 | TRBD1 | TRBV7-8 | ASSLVEGLGQAINQPQH
TRBJ2-5 | NA | TRBV5-5 | ASSWPTVQETQY
TRBJ1-1 | NA | TRBV10-1 | ASSGRPATEAF
TRBJ2-1 | NA | TRBV4-3 | ASSQDSGWYNEQF
TRBJ2-1 | TRBD1 | TRBV2 | ASSGQGTRSYNEQF